A selection of T cell receptor beta chains follows, all from one sample in a study of blood T cell repertoires in COVID-19. TCRdb keeps only in-frame clones here, not all; method: immunoSEQ multiplex PCR. The sample lists over 95,000 clones, about 89% occurring once. The sequenced sample was peripheral blood. These receptors originate from a human donor with acute or convalescent COVID-19. The donor label of this sample is uncertain. CDR3s include the opening cysteine and the closing phenylalanine or tryptophan. The D gene is left open where the match is weak. Some rows have no size entry. The others give once, few or many, or a class for an expanded clone.

V gene	clone size	J gene	D gene	CDR3 DNA	CDR3 protein
TRBV3-1/TRBV3-2	NA	TRBJ2-3	TRBD2	TGTGCCAGCAGCCAAGATAGGATAGCGGGGGGCTACACAGATACGCAGTATTTT	CASSQDRIAGGYTDTQYF
TRBV28	once	TRBJ1-2	TRBD1	TGTGCCAGCAGTTTGTTGGGCAGGGGGCGAGGCTACACCTTC	CASSLLGRGRGYTF
TRBV6-5	NA	TRBJ1-4	TRBD1	TGTGCCAGCAGCCGTACCGGGACAGCCGAAAAACTGTTTTTT	CASSRTGTAEKLFF
TRBV19	NA	TRBJ2-7	NA	TGTGCCAGTAGTATAGGGCTGGGGGGCGAGCAGTACTTC	CASSIGLGGEQYF
TRBV4-1	once	TRBJ1-2	NA	TGCGCCAGCAGCCCCCCTACAGGCTATGGCTACACCTTC	CASSPPTGYGYTF
TRBV5-5	NA	TRBJ2-1	TRBD2	TGTGCCAGCAGCGGCAAACTAGCGGGGCCATACAATGAGCAGTTCTTC	CASSGKLAGPYNEQFF
TRBV4-2	NA	TRBJ2-1	TRBD2	TGTGCCAGCAGCCGTCAGATGGATAGCGGGAGCCCTAGTTGGAATGAGCAGTTCTTC	CASSRQMDSGSPSWNEQFF
TRBV4-3	once	TRBJ1-5	NA	TGCGCCAGCAGCCAAGATTTATTGCAGACTAATCAGCCCCAGCATTTT	CASSQDLLQTNQPQHF
TRBV28	NA	TRBJ2-1	NA	TGTGCCAGCAGTTTAGTGAGTGGAGGTGGCTACAATGAGCAGTTCTTC	CASSLVSGGGYNEQFF
TRBV4-2	NA	TRBJ2-3	NA	TGTGCCAGCAGCCAAGACCGCCAGGGCACAGATACGCAGTATTTT	CASSQDRQGTDTQYF
TRBV2	NA	TRBJ2-5	NA	TGTGCCAGCAGTGACCAGCGCGCCCAGTACTTC	CASSDQRAQYF
TRBV19	NA	TRBJ1-1	NA	TGTGCCAGTAGCCGACGGCGGGGTAACACTGAAGCTTTCTTT	CASSRRRGNTEAFF
TRBV19	NA	TRBJ2-6	NA	TGTGCCAGTAGTATAGGGCGGGTTTCTGGGGCCAACGTCCTGACTTTC	CASSIGRVSGANVLTF
TRBV5-4	NA	TRBJ1-2	NA	TGTGCCAGCAGCTTCAACAGAAATGGCTACACCTTC	CASSFNRNGYTF
TRBV30	few	TRBJ1-3	TRBD1	TGTGCCTGGAGTGCCTTAGGCTTTACAGGGGGCACTGGAAACACCATATATTTT	CAWSALGFTGGTGNTIYF
TRBV7-3	NA	TRBJ2-2	TRBD1	TGTGCCAGCAGCAGAACGACAGGGGCGGCCGGGGAGCTGTTTTTT	CASSRTTGAAGELFF
TRBV6-5	NA	TRBJ2-5	NA	TGCGCCGGCGGGACAGCTTCGGAGACCCAGTACTTC	CAGGTASETQYF
TRBV7-2	NA	TRBJ1-1	NA	TGTGCCAGCAGCCCCAGTGGGGGGTTGGTCGCTGAAGCTTTCTTT	CASSPSGGLVAEAFF
TRBV4-1	NA	TRBJ1-2	NA	TGCGCCAGCAGCCGGGACGGACAGTTGATCTATGGCTACACCTTC	CASSRDGQLIYGYTF
TRBV7-2	NA	TRBJ2-7	TRBD1	TGTGCCAGCAGCGCCGGGACAGGGATAGGGAACTACGAGCAGTACTTC	CASSAGTGIGNYEQYF
TRBV11-3	NA	TRBJ1-5	TRBD1	TGTGCCAGCAGCTGCCAGCCAGTTAACAGACAGGGATTTTTCCAGCCCCAGCATTTT	CASSCQPVNRQGFFQPQHF
TRBV19	NA	TRBJ2-3	TRBD1	TGTGCCAGTAGTATCCCGGGCAGGGGGACAGATACGCAGTATTTT	CASSIPGRGTDTQYF
TRBV4-1	NA	TRBJ1-1	NA	TGCGCCAGCAGCCATGGGGTTGGAGGGGCTTGGTTTACTGAAGCTTTCTTT	CASSHGVGGAWFTEAFF
TRBV7-2	NA	TRBJ2-7	NA	TGTGCCAGCAGCCGCGAAGGTCAGGGATCCTCCTACGAGCAGTACTTC	CASSREGQGSSYEQYF
TRBV30	NA	TRBJ2-6	NA	TGTGCCTGGAACCCAGGAGGGGGCAGGGCCAACGTCCTGACTTTC	CAWNPGGGRANVLTF
TRBV28	NA	TRBJ1-1	NA	TGTGCCAGCAGTTTTTTCGCAGGGTCTGAAGCTTTCTTT	CASSFFAGSEAFF
TRBV28	NA	TRBJ1-2	NA	TGTGCCAGCAGTCCGACCGACAGAGTCCATGGCTACACCTTC	CASSPTDRVHGYTF
TRBV19	NA	TRBJ1-5	TRBD1	TGTGCCACTCGGGACAGTCGAGGGGAGCCCCAGCATTTT	CATRDSRGEPQHF
TRBV6-5	NA	TRBJ1-6	NA	TGTGCCAGCAAGGTCCAGGGGAGGGAAAATTCACCCCTCCACTTT	CASKVQGRENSPLHF
TRBV19	NA	TRBJ2-7	NA	TGTGCCAGTAGGACTTCTGAAAGCTCCTACGAGCAGTACTTC	CASRTSESSYEQYF
TRBV12-3/TRBV12-4	NA	TRBJ1-1	NA	TGTGCCAGCAGTAATGAGGCGGGTTCGGAAGCTTTCTTT	CASSNEAGSEAFF
TRBV27	NA	TRBJ2-6	TRBD2	TGTGCCAGCAGTTTACTAGGTAGCGGGGAAAAATTCTCTGGGGCCAACGTCCTGACTTTC	CASSLLGSGEKFSGANVLTF